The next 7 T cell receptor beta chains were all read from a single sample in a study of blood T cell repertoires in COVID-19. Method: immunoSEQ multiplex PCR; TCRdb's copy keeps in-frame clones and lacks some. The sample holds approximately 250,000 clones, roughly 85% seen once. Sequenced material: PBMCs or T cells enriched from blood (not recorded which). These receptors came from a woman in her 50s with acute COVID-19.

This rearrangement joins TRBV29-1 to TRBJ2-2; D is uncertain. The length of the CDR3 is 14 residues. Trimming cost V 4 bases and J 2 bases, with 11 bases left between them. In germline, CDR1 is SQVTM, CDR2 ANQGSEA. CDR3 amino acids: CSVGNRHNTGELFF. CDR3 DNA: TGCAGCGTTGGTAACAGACATAACACCGGGGAGCTGTTTTTT.

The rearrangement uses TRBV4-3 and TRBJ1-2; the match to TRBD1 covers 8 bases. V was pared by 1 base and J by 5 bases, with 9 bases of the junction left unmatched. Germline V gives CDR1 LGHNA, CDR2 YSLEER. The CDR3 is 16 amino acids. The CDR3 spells CASSQGSQGDAYGYTF. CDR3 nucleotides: TGCGCCAGCAGCCAAGGATCACAGGGGGACGCTTATGGCTACACCTTC.

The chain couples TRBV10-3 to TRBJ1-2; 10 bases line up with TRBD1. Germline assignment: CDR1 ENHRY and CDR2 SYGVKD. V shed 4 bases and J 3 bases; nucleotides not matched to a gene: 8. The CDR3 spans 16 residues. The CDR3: CAISAGQGRYDYGYTF. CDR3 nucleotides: TGTGCCATCAGTGCGGGACAGGGGCGATACGACTATGGCTACACCTTC.

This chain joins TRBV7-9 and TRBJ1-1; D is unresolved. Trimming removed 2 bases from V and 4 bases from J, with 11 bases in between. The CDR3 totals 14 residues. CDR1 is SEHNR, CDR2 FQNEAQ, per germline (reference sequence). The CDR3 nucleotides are TGTGCCAGCAGCTTAATTCTCTCGGGCACTGAAGCTTTCTTT. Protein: CASSLILSGTEAFF.

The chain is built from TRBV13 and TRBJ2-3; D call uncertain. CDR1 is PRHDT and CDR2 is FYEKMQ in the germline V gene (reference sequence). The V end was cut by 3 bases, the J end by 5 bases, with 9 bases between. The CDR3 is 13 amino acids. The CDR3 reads CASSLRSRDTQYF. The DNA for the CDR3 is TGTGCCAGCAGCTTGCGTTCCCGAGATACGCAGTATTTT.

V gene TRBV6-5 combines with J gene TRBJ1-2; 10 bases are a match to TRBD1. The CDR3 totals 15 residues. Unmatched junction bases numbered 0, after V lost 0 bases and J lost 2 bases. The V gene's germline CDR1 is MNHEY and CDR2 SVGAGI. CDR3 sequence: CASSYSGQGNYGYTF. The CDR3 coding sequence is TGTGCCAGCAGTTACTCGGGACAGGGGAACTATGGCTACACCTTC.

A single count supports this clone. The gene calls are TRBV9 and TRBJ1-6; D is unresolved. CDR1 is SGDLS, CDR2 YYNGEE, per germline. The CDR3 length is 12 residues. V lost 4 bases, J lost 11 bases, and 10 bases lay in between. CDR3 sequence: CASSKLRPPLHF. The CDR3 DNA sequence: TGTGCCAGCAGCAAATTGAGGCCACCCCTCCACTTT.